Below, 18 T cell receptor beta chains from the same sample are listed, as sequenced in a study of T-cell memory formation after mild COVID-19. Each CDR3 protein gets one entry after TCRdb re-called the 5' RACE reads with MiXCR. The sample includes about 100,000 distinct CDR3 sequences, around 10% seen only once; the top ten take approximately 40%. The sample comprised PBMCs or a T cell subset sorted from them (not recorded which). These receptors were obtained from a man aged 18 to 30 who had mild COVID-19 (a few samples of this study predate the infection). Cell type and time point are not known.

The rearrangement joins TRBV15 to TRBJ2-1; D gene unclear. Looked up from germline, CDR1 is LNHNV and CDR2 is YYDKDF (reference sequence). With 6 bases removed from V and 7 bases from J, the gap between germline ends came to 13 bases. The CDR3 is 13 amino acids. CDR3 sequence reads: CATSPRRVNEQFF. In DNA, the CDR3 is TGTGCCACCAGTCCTCGGAGAGTTAATGAGCAGTTCTTC.

V usage is TRBV7-9 and J usage is TRBJ2-5; D perhaps matches TRBD1 (5 bases). V dropped 6 bases and J dropped 3 bases, with 14 bases sitting between them. This CDR3 contains 14 residues. Germline-derived CDR1 and CDR2 are SEHNR and FQNEAQ (reference sequence). CDR3: CASSQRQIKETQYF. The CDR3 DNA reads TGTGCCAGCAGTCAAAGACAGATAAAAGAGACCCAGTACTTC.

At least ten counts were recorded for this clonotype. V usage is TRBV4-1 and J usage is TRBJ2-2; possibly TRBD2 for D (5 bases). From germline, CDR1 is MGHRA and CDR2 YSYEKL. V was shortened by 4 bases and J by 1 base, with 13 bases between the two germline ends. The CDR3 is made up of 16 amino acids. For the CDR3, the DNA is TGCGCCAGCAGCCCCCCCCGGGGAATGAACACCGGGGAGCTGTTTTTT. Translated, it gives CASSPPRGMNTGELFF.

This clonotype was recorded a few times. The rearrangement links TRBV7-9 to TRBJ2-1, with 15 bases identical to TRBD2. The germline V gene has CDR1 SEHNR and CDR2 FQNEAQ (reference sequence). The V segment lost 4 bases and the J segment 3 bases; nucleotides outside the gene matches: 4. CDR3 length: 17 amino acids. In DNA, the CDR3 is TGTGCCAGCAGCTCCGGACTAGCGGGGGGGCACTACAATGAGCAGTTCTTC. Translation: CASSSGLAGGHYNEQFF.

This clonotype was detected a few times. The gene calls are TRBV6-5 and TRBJ2-7; D might be TRBD1 (5 bases). This CDR3 is built from 16 residues. Trimming cost V 0 bases and J 2 bases, with 14 bases left between them. Germline V CDR1 and CDR2: MNHEY, SVGAGI. CDR3 protein: CASSYSTQGSPYEQYF. As DNA, the CDR3 is TGTGCCAGCAGTTACTCGACCCAGGGTAGTCCCTACGAGCAGTACTTC.

This clonotype was seen repeatedly, ten times or more. The chain is built from TRBV7-8 and TRBJ2-1, with 9 nucleotides matching TRBD1. Germline values: CDR1 SGHVS, CDR2 FQNEAQ. Trimming at V came to 5 bases and at J to 4 bases, leaving 3 bases not matched to a gene. The CDR3 loop spans 14 amino acids. CDR3 coding DNA: TGTGCCAGCAGCCGGGGACAGGGTTACAATGAGCAGTTCTTC. Protein product: CASSRGQGYNEQFF.

This clonotype was counted ten times or more. The V gene is TRBV20-1, the J gene TRBJ2-1, with TRBD2 as a possible D gene (5 bases). The V gene's germline CDR1 is DFQATT and CDR2 SNEGSKA (reference sequence). The CDR3 sequence is 13 residues long. Trimming removed 6 bases from V and 0 bases from J, with 9 bases in between. The CDR3 DNA is TGCAGTGCCACGGGATACTCCTACAATGAGCAGTTCTTC. It is translated as CSATGYSYNEQFF.

This clonotype was observed a handful of times. The V and J genes are TRBV11-2 and TRBJ2-1; D remains ambiguous. The length of the CDR3 is 15 residues. V lost 0 bases to trimming and J lost 0 bases, with 6 bases between them. CDR1 SGHAT and CDR2 FQNNGV come from the germline V gene. The CDR3 is CASSLEGPSYNEQFF. For the CDR3, the DNA is TGTGCCAGCAGCTTAGAGGGCCCCTCCTACAATGAGCAGTTCTTC.

The chain carries TRBV4-1 and TRBJ2-3, with 9 bases identical to TRBD2. The V segment lost 3 bases and the J segment 3 bases; nucleotides outside the gene matches: 7. Germline loops: CDR1 MGHRA, CDR2 YSYEKL. This CDR3 contains 16 residues. This CDR3 is CASSHIGGGATDTQYF. In DNA form, the CDR3 reads TGCGCCAGCAGCCACATAGGCGGGGGGGCAACAGATACGCAGTATTTT.

This clonotype occurred many times. This rearrangement joins TRBV4-1 to TRBJ2-4; D is ambiguous. CDR3 length: 15 amino acids. CDR1 is MGHRA and CDR2 is YSYEKL in the germline V gene. Trimming took 1 base from V and 0 from J, leaving 7 bases between them. The CDR3 spells CASSQGKLAKNIQYF. The CDR3 region has the DNA TGCGCCAGCAGCCAAGGAAAGTTAGCCAAAAACATTCAGTACTTC.

This clonotype turned up a few times. The chain is built from TRBV20-1 and TRBJ2-7, with D maybe TRBD2 (6 bases). The CDR3 is 13 amino acids. V was trimmed by 3 bases and J by 4 bases, leaving 13 bases between them. Germline CDR1 and CDR2: DFQATT and SNEGSKA (reference sequence). The CDR3 loop reads CSARPGESYEQYF. CDR3 nucleotide sequence: TGCAGTGCTAGGCCGGGGGAGTCTTACGAGCAGTACTTC.

The genes are TRBV24-1 and TRBJ1-1, with TRBD1 as a possible D gene (6 bases). Deletions cut 9 bases from V and 6 bases from J, with 16 bases between. The CDR3 is 13 residues long. CDR1 is KGHDR, CDR2 SFDVKD, per germline. CDR3 DNA sequence: TGTGCCACCCAGCGCGGGGGACACGCTGAAGCTTTCTTT. Translated, it gives CATQRGGHAEAFF.

This chain links TRBV4-3 with TRBJ2-1; 7 positions agree with TRBD1. Trimming took 4 bases from V and 4 from J; bases not matched to a gene: 4. This CDR3 spans 14 amino acids. Germline assignment: CDR1 LGHNA and CDR2 YSLEER. The CDR3 here is CASSPGTAYNEQFF. The CDR3 nucleotides are TGCGCCAGCAGCCCCGGGACAGCGTACAATGAGCAGTTCTTC.

This clonotype was seen only a few times. This chain joins TRBV4-1 and TRBJ1-1; a weak D match, TRBD1 (5 bases). The V gene's germline CDR1 is MGHRA and CDR2 YSYEKL. Trimming shortened V by 1 base and J by 5 bases, and 8 bases separated the two germline ends. The length of the CDR3 is 13 residues. The CDR3 DNA follows: TGCGCCAGCAGCCAAGTGGGGGATACTGAAGCTTTCTTT. This codes for CASSQVGDTEAFF.

This sequence joins TRBV7-2 and TRBJ2-2; D call uncertain. Looked up from germline, CDR1 is SGHTA and CDR2 is FQGNSA. Trimming cost V 2 bases and J 8 bases, with 15 bases left between them. This CDR3 spans 15 amino acids. For the CDR3, the DNA is TGTGCCAGCAGCTTAAACCACTTAGCACTAGGGGAGCTGTTTTTT. Protein sequence: CASSLNHLALGELFF.

This clonotype was counted between two and nine times. The V call is TRBV7-2, the J call TRBJ1-4; 9 bases match TRBD1. After removal of 4 bases from V and 3 bases from J, the junction contained 9 bases not matched to a gene. This CDR3 contains 17 residues. Germline V gene lookup returns CDR1 SGHTA and CDR2 FQGNSA. The CDR3 DNA sequence: TGTGCCAGCAGCTCCCGGACAGGGGAATGGGCTAATGAAAAACTGTTTTTT. Encoded protein: CASSSRTGEWANEKLFF.

This chain connects TRBV7-9 to TRBJ2-1; possible D gene TRBD1, 6 bases. The CDR3 extends over 12 amino acids. The germline V gene has CDR1 SEHNR and CDR2 FQNEAQ (reference sequence). V was clipped by 6 bases and J by 6 bases, with 9 bases between them. CDR3 DNA sequence: TGTGCCAGCAGATACAGGGCCAATGAGCAGTTCTTC. It translates to CASRYRANEQFF.

This clonotype has just a few counts. This chain uses TRBV29-1 with TRBJ2-5; a possible D gene is TRBD1 (6 bases). Trimming pared 1 base from V and 0 bases from J, leaving 15 bases between. Germline CDR1 reads SQVTM; CDR2 reads ANQGSEA. The CDR3 spans 16 residues. CDR3 in DNA: TGCAGCGTTGAAGTAGGTGGGACAAACTACCAAGAGACCCAGTACTTC. Protein product: CSVEVGGTNYQETQYF.